Here is one T cell receptor (beta chain) with its context. Its antigen is unknown. These data come from a study of cytomegalovirus exposure and HLA in healthy donors. Broader study findings: Reports showed the classifier diagnosing cytomegalovirus status with high specificity and sensitivity. Reports indicate that TCR beta sequences accurately predicted the HLA-A and HLA-B alleles of most subjects.

It was with 60 Vbeta and 13 Jbeta primers that the PCR ran. Profiling relied on immunoSEQ multiplex PCR, and the TCRdb table lists in-frame clones only, not all of them. The repertoire holds some 150,000 clones, with roughly 80% as singletons. V shed 9 bases and J shed 4 bases, with 18 bases lying between them. Germline lookup yields CDR1 LNHDA and CDR2 SQIVND (reference sequence). The CDR3 loop spans 15 amino acids. The J gene is TRBJ1-4, the V gene TRBV19, with a tentative D call TRBD1 (6 bases). The TCR was taken from a boy aged 2 to 9 in good health and CMV-seronegative. Sequencing input: PBMCs. CDR3 sequence reads: CASRGPGMGNEKLFF. CDR3 DNA sequence: TGTGCCAGCAGGGGACCGGGAATGGGTAATGAAAAACTGTTTTTT.